The next 17 T cell receptor beta chains were all read from a single sample in a study of breast tumors, draining lymph nodes, adjacent tissues. MiXCR was run by TCRdb on the multiplex PCR reads, yielding one entry per CDR3 protein. This table has more than 200,000 distinct CDR3 sequences, about 30% appearing once. Axillary draining lymph nodes of breast cancer patients supplied the node samples. Sequencing input: axillary lymph node tissue. These receptor sequences come from a female donor with breast cancer. Some clones in this sample may be carry-over from other donors' samples.

The V and J genes are TRBV6-1 and TRBJ2-5; possibly TRBD1 for D (6 bases). CDR1 MNHNS and CDR2 SASEGT come from the germline V gene. V lost 6 bases and J 2 bases, leaving 10 bases between the germline ends. This CDR3 contains 13 residues. This chain's CDR3 is CASRVGTQETQYF. The CDR3 coding sequence is TGTGCCAGCAGGGTAGGGACACAAGAGACCCAGTACTTC.

This clonotype was seen ten or more times. V gene TRBV27 combines with J gene TRBJ2-7; 7 positions match TRBD2. CDR1 is MNHEY and CDR2 is SMNVEV in the germline V gene (reference sequence). The CDR3 spans 16 residues. The V gene end was trimmed by 5 bases and the J gene end by 3 bases; junction bases not matched to a gene: 13. CDR3 nucleotides: TGTGCCAGCAGTCCCCCTCCTGGGCTAGCGGACTACGAGCAGTACTTC. This gives the protein CASSPPPGLADYEQYF.

V gene TRBV5-1 combines with J gene TRBJ1-2; a possible D gene is TRBD1 (5 bases). The germline V gene encodes CDR1 SGHRS and CDR2 YFSETQ. Deletions cut 5 bases from V and 9 bases from J, with 20 bases between. The CDR3 loop spans 14 amino acids. The CDR3 here is CASSQHGTDYSYTF. For the CDR3, the DNA is TGCGCCAGCAGTCAACACGGGACTGACTACAGCTACACCTTC.

This clonotype was recorded at least ten times. This rearrangement joins TRBV7-8 to TRBJ2-1, with 10 nucleotides matching TRBD2. Unmatched junction bases numbered 3, after V lost 5 bases and J lost 2 bases. The CDR3 runs to 15 residues. Germline V gene sequence: CDR1 SGHVS, CDR2 FQNEAQ. The CDR3 nucleotides read TGTGCCAGCAGCCTTAGCGGGAGGACCTACAATGAGCAGTTCTTC. This gives the protein CASSLSGRTYNEQFF.

CDR3 coding DNA: TGCAGTGCCAGTCGGCTAGCGGGAGGGCCACAAGGGGAGCTGTTTTTT. Translated: CSASRLAGGPQGELFF. V is TRBV20-1 and J is TRBJ2-2; 12 bases match TRBD2. From germline, CDR1 is DFQATT and CDR2 SNEGSKA (reference sequence). The CDR3 has 16 residues. V was clipped by 6 bases and J by 8 bases; unmatched bases: 13.

This clonotype was seen ten or more times. V is TRBV20-1 and J is TRBJ2-7; 9 nucleotides match TRBD2. There are 15 residues in the CDR3. Germline V gene lookup returns CDR1 DFQATT and CDR2 SNEGSKA (reference sequence). The trim removed 2 bases at V and 1 base at J, leaving 6 bases unmatched. The CDR3 sequence is CSARSLSGRSYEQYF. CDR3 sequence (DNA): TGCAGTGCTAGATCCCTTAGCGGGAGATCCTACGAGCAGTACTTC.

Of note for this clonotype: Here the CDR3 omits its conserved ending phenylalanine or tryptophan, so a read error is the likely source. The chain employs TRBV7-8 and TRBJ2-6; 12 nucleotides agree with TRBD1. Germline CDR1 is SGHVS and CDR2 is FQNEAQ. CDR3 length: 19 residues. Germline trimming cut 5 bases from V and 8 bases from J; bases unmatched to any gene: 16. The CDR3 protein is CASSPTRDRGRTGPNVLTS. CDR3 in DNA: TGTGCCAGCAGCCCTACTCGGGACAGGGGGCGGACCGGGCCCAACGTCCTGACTTCC.

In its sample, this clonotype was seen many times. J is TRBJ2-3 and V is TRBV19; 8 nucleotides align to TRBD1. The J segment lost 2 bases and the V segment lost 6 bases, leaving 7 bases of the junction unmatched. There are 15 residues in the CDR3. Germline V gene lookup returns CDR1 LNHDA and CDR2 SQIVND (reference sequence). CDR3 sequence: CASRDQGALTDTQYF. In nucleotides, the CDR3 is TGTGCCAGTAGAGATCAGGGGGCCCTCACAGATACGCAGTATTTT. Filled out from reference TRBV19 and TRBJ2-3, the complete variable domain reads DGGITQSPKYLFRKEGQNVTLSCEQNLNHDAMYWYRQDPGQGLRLIYYSQIVNDFQKGDIAEGYSVSREKKESFPLTVTSAQKNPTAFYLCASRDQGALTDTQYFGPGTRLTVL.

On this clonotype itself: This could be a read error, since a much larger clone is one nucleotide away. The chain carries TRBV6-1 and TRBJ2-7, with 7 bases identical to TRBD2. The CDR3 covers 13 residues. Germline CDR1 is MNHNS and CDR2 is SASEGT. The CDR3 loop reads CASRRDYPYEQCF. CDR3 bases: TGTGCCAGCCGCCGGGACTATCCCTACGAGCAGTGCTTC.

This clonotype was seen at least ten times. The CDR3 spells CASSRKVPETSGSGGEQFF. CDR3 nucleotides: TGTGCCAGCAGCCGTAAGGTACCTGAGACTAGCGGGAGTGGTGGTGAGCAGTTCTTC. V is TRBV7-6 and J is TRBJ2-1; TRBD2 aligns across 12 bases. The CDR3 runs to 19 residues. Unmatched junction bases numbered 20, after V lost 5 bases and J lost 9 bases. The V gene's germline CDR1 is SGHVS and CDR2 FNYEAQ. Complete variable domain (other parts from reference TRBV7-6 and TRBJ2-1): GAGVSQSPRYKVTKRGQDVALRCDPISGHVSLYWYRQALGQGPEFLTYFNYEAQQDKSGLPNDRFSAERPEGSISTLTIQRTEQRDSAMYRCASSRKVPETSGSGGEQFFGPGTRLTVL.

The sample holds many counts of this clonotype. The V call is TRBV6-5, the J call TRBJ2-3; possible D gene TRBD2, 5 bases. This CDR3 contains 15 residues. Germline-derived CDR1 and CDR2 are MNHEY and SVGAGI. V dropped 6 bases and J dropped 0 bases, with 13 bases sitting between them. Here the CDR3 DNA reads TGTGCCAGCAGGGAGGCGGGCGGAAGCACAGATACGCAGTATTTT. Its translation: CASREAGGSTDTQYF.

This clonotype was picked up many times. The V and J genes are TRBV5-1 and TRBJ2-7; TRBD1 matches 7 bases. The length of the CDR3 is 13 residues. The V and J ends lost 3 bases and 2 bases, in that order; junction bases with no gene match: 2. CDR1 and CDR2 (germline): SGHRS, YFSETQ. For the CDR3, the DNA is TGCGCCAGCAGCTGGACAGGCCCCTACGAGCAGTACTTC. It codes for CASSWTGPYEQYF.

This clonotype was recorded a few times. This may stem from a read error, because a much larger clone lies one nucleotide away. The chain joins TRBV3-1 to TRBJ2-5; D remains unclear. V shed 4 bases and J shed 4 bases, with 7 bases lying between them. This CDR3 spans 12 amino acids. Germline-derived CDR1 and CDR2 are LGHDT and YNNKEL (reference sequence). The CDR3 DNA sequence: TGTGCCAGCAGCCGGAAACGAGAGACCCAGTACTTC. It is translated as CASSRKRETQYF.

This clonotype appeared many times. The V and J genes are TRBV6-1 and TRBJ2-7; D is possibly TRBD1 (7 bases). The germline V and J ends were trimmed by 1 base and 6 bases, with 13 bases remaining between them. CDR3 length equals 14 residues. Germline CDR1 MNHNS, CDR2 SASEGT. CDR3 nucleotides: TGTGCCAGCAGTGAAGTAGGAGGGGGCAGCGAGCAGTACTTC. Protein: CASSEVGGGSEQYF.

The V call is TRBV4-1, the J call TRBJ1-1; D ambiguous. The V and J ends lost 0 bases and 2 bases respectively, with 7 bases between them. Germline V gene lookup returns CDR1 MGHRA and CDR2 YSYEKL. The CDR3 is 14 amino acids. The DNA for the CDR3 is TGCGCCAGCAGCCAAGAGAACGGAAACACTGAAGCTTTCTTT. Protein sequence: CASSQENGNTEAFF.

The sample holds many counts of this clonotype. This chain uses TRBV13 with TRBJ2-3; 8 positions match TRBD2. The V and J ends lost 2 bases and 2 bases, in that order; junction bases with no gene match: 9. This CDR3 region has 17 residues. Germline lookup yields CDR1 PRHDT and CDR2 FYEKMQ (reference sequence). The CDR3 coding sequence is TGTGCCAGCAGCTTACGGGGCGGGAGGCGAAACACAGATACGCAGTATTTT. Its protein product is CASSLRGGRRNTDTQYF.

As for this clonotype: The conserved closing phenylalanine or tryptophan is absent in this CDR3, likely reflecting a read error. V is TRBV11-2 and J is TRBJ1-2; D is unclear. This CDR3 is built from 14 residues. With 3 bases removed from V and 5 bases from J, the gap between germline ends came to 13 bases. Germline loops: CDR1 SGHAT, CDR2 FQNNGV. DNA for the CDR3: TGTGCCAGCAGCTTGGACGCCACGGCTTATGGCTACACCTGC. Protein product: CASSLDATAYGYTC.